The source of this T cell receptor (beta chain) is a study of blood T cell repertoires in COVID-19. Turning to the study itself: Researchers got acute and convalescent COVID-19 samples from the United States, Italy and Spain. Sources were T cells, B-cell-depleted T cells, or PBMCs; the material itself was cDNA or gDNA.

Germline loops: CDR1 PRHDT, CDR2 FYEKMQ (reference sequence). This CDR3 has 11 amino acids. V lost 5 bases and J lost 5, with 6 bases in between. As processed by the authors: Counts of nucleated cells, estimated from reference gene primer amplification, were obtained. Sequenced by immunoSEQ multiplex PCR; TCRdb stores in-frame clones only, minus some. D and trimming come from the DNA, and the V and J calls and clone size come from that table. Among about 59,000 clones listed, more than 80% were seen once. Specimen: peripheral blood. The sequence came from a man older than 75 with acute or convalescent COVID-19. The V gene is TRBV13, the J gene TRBJ2-5; possible D gene TRBD1, 6 bases. For the CDR3, the DNA is TGTGCCAGCAGCCAGGGGGAGACCCAGTACTTC. This sequence encodes CASSQGETQYF.